The entry that follows covers one T cell receptor beta chain sequence. The sample comes from a study of blood T cell repertoires in COVID-19. Study-wide context: Samples representing acute and convalescent COVID-19 were sourced from the United States, Italy and Spain. PBMCs, B-cell-depleted T cells, or T cells provided the cDNA or gDNA that made up the material.

As originally analysed: Estimated nucleated cell counts came from reference gene primer amplification. Sequencing used immunoSEQ multiplex PCR; TCRdb keeps in-frame clones, though not all of them. V and J calls and clone size follow that table, whereas D and trimming were derived from the DNA. The sample has 65,000 to 80,000 clones, about 89% seen once. Germline CDR1 reads GTSNPN; CDR2 reads SVGIG (reference sequence). The length of the CDR3 is 13 residues. Trimming took 5 bases from V and 2 from J; bases not matched to a gene: 4. The receptor was isolated from a man aged 50 or older with active COVID-19. The chain combines TRBV30 with TRBJ1-2, with 8 bases fitting TRBD1. Sequencing was performed on peripheral blood. CDR3 in amino acids: CAWEDRVNYGYTF. The DNA of the CDR3 is TGTGCCTGGGAGGACAGGGTGAACTATGGCTACACCTTC. The variable domain in full, completed from reference TRBV30 and TRBJ1-2, reads SQTIHQWPATLVQPVGSPLSLECTVEGTSNPNLYWYRQAAGRGLQLLFYSVGIGQISSEVPQNLSASRPQDRQFILSSKKLLLSDSGFYLCAWEDRVNYGYTFGSGTRLTVV.